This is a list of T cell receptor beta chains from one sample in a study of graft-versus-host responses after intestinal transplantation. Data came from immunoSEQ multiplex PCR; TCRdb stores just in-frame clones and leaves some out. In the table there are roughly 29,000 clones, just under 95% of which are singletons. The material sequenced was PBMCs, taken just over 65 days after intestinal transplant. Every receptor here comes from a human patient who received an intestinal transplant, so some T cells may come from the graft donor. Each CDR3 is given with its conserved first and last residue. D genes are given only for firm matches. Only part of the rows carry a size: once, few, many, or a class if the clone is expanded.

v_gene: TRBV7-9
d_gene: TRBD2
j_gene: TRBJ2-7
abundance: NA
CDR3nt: TGTGCCAGCAGCCCCACTAGCGGGGCCTACGAGCAGTACTTC
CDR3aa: CASSPTSGAYEQYF

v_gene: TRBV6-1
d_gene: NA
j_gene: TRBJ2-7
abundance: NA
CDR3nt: TGTGCCAGCAGTGAAGGGGTGGACTCAACCTACGAGCAGTACTTC
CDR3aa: CASSEGVDSTYEQYF

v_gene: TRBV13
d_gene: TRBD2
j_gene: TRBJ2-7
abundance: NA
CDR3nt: TGTGCCAGCAGCCCTTGGACTAGCGGGGGAAAAGGGGACGAGCAGTACTTC
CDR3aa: CASSPWTSGGKGDEQYF

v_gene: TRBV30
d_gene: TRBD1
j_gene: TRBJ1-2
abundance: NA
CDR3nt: TGTGCCTGGAGTGCCGCGGCAGGGGGTGGCTACACCTTC
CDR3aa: CAWSAAAGGGYTF

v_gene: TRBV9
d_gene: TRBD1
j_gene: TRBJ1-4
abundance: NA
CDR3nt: TGTGCCAGCAGCGCAGGGGACAGGAATGAAAAACTGTTTTTT
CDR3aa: CASSAGDRNEKLFF

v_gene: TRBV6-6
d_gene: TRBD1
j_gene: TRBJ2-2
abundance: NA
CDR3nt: TGTGCCAGCAGCGGACAGGGGAAGTACACCGGGGAGCTGTTTTTT
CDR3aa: CASSGQGKYTGELFF

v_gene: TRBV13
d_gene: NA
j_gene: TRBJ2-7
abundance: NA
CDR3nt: TGTGCCAGCACCAAGCTACCCAGGAGCTCCTACGAGCAGTACTTC
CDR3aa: CASTKLPRSSYEQYF

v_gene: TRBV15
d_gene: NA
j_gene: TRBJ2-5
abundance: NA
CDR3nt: TGTGCCACCAGCCCATCCATAAAAGAGACCCAGTACTTC
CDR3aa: CATSPSIKETQYF

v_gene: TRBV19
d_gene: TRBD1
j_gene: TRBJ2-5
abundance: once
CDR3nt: TGTGCCAGTAGTTCGCCGGACAGGGGGCCTGAGACCCAGTACTTC
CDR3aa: CASSSPDRGPETQYF

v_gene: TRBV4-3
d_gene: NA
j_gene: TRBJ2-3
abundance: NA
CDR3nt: TGCGCCAGCAGCCAAGACAGGGTCTACGATACGCAGTATTTT
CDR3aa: CASSQDRVYDTQYF

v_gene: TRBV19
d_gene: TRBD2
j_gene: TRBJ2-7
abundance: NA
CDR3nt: TGTGCCAGTAGTACGGGCCTAGCGGGATTCTACGAGCAGTACTTC
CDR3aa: CASSTGLAGFYEQYF

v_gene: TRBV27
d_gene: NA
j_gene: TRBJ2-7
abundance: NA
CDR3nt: TGTGCCAGCAGTTTATCCGAAGCCCACGAGCAGTACTTC
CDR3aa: CASSLSEAHEQYF

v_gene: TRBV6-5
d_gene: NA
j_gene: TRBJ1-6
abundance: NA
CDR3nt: TGTGCCAGCAGTTACTCGAGGGACACTAATTCACCCCTCCACTTT
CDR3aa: CASSYSRDTNSPLHF

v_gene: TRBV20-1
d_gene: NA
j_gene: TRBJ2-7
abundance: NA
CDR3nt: TGCAGTGCTGAGGGGATCTACGAGCAGTACTTC
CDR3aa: CSAEGIYEQYF

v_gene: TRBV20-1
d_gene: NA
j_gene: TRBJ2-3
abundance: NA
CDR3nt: TGCAGTGCAGAGCTCGGGGATACGCAGTATTTT
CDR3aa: CSAELGDTQYF

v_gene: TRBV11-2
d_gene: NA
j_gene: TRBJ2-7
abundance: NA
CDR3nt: TGTGCCAGCAGCCCCGGGACACACTACGAGCAGTACTTC
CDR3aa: CASSPGTHYEQYF

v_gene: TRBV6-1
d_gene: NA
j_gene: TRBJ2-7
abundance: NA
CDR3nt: TGTGCCAGCAGTGAGCGCCCTACAAGCTCCTACGAGCAGTACTTC
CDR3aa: CASSERPTSSYEQYF

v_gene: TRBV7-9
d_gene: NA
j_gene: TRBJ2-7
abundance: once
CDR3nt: TGTGCCAGCAGCTTACGGAGAGGGGCTGGCTACGAGCAGTACTTC
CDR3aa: CASSLRRGAGYEQYF

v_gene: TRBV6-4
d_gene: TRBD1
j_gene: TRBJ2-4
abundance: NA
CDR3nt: TGTGCCAGCAGTGAATTTGAGGGGGCTGAAAACATTCAGTACTTC
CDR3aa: CASSEFEGAENIQYF

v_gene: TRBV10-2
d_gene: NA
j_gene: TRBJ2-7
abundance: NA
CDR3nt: TGCGCCAGCAGTGAGATGGGGGGCCCCTACGAGCAGTACTTC
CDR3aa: CASSEMGGPYEQYF

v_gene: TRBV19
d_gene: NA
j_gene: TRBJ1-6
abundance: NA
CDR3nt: TGTGCCAGTAGTATTTCGCAGACCGCCTATAATTCACCCCTCCACTTT
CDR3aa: CASSISQTAYNSPLHF

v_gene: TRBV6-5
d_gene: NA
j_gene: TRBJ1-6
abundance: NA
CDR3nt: TGTGCCAGCAGTTACTTTGTTGTTTACCAGAATTCACCCCTCCACTTT
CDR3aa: CASSYFVVYQNSPLHF

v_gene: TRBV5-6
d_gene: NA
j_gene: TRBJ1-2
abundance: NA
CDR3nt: TGTGCCAGCAGCCAGCAAGTGACAGGCTTTTACTATGGCTACACCTTC
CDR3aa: CASSQQVTGFYYGYTF

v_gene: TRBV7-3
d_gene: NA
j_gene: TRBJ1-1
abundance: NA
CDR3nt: TGTGCCAGCAGCTTAATAGGAGGGGGTAGCACTGAAGCTTTCTTT
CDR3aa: CASSLIGGGSTEAFF

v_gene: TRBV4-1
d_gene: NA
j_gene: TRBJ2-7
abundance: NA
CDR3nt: TGCGCCGGCAGCCAAGCTCGTCAAACCTACGAGCAGTACTTC
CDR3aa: CAGSQARQTYEQYF

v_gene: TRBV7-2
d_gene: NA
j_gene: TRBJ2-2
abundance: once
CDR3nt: TGTGCCAGCAGCGCCCGGGGAAACACCGGGGAGCTGTTTTTT
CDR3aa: CASSARGNTGELFF

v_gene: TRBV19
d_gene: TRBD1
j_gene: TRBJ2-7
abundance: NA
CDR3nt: TGTGCCAGTAGGCGGCGGACAGGACTCGTCGAGCAGTACTTC
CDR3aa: CASRRRTGLVEQYF

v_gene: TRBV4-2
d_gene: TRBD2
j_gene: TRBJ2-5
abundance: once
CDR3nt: TGTGCCAGCAGCCAAGAAAGCGGGGCCAAACAAGAGACCCAGTACTTC
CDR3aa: CASSQESGAKQETQYF

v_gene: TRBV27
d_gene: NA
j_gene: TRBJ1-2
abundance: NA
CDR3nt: TGTGCCAGCAGCTTTGGTTCGGGAGGCTACACCTTC
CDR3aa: CASSFGSGGYTF

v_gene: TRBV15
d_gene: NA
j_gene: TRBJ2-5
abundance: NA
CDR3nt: TGTGCCACCAGCAGAGATCAGGGCCCAAGCGGGACCCAGTACTTC
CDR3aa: CATSRDQGPSGTQYF

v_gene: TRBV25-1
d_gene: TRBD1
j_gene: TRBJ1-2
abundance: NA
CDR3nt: TGTGCCAGCCTTCCCCCGGGACAGGGATTGTATGGCTACACCTTC
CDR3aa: CASLPPGQGLYGYTF

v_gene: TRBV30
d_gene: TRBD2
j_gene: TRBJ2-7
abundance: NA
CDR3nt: TGTGCCTGGAGCCCTCTCGCGGGGGGCGAGCAGTACTTC
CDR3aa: CAWSPLAGGEQYF

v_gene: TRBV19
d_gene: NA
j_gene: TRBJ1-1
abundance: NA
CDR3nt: TGTGCCAGTCACTGGGGGGGCCGGGACACTGAAGCTTTCTTT
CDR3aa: CASHWGGRDTEAFF

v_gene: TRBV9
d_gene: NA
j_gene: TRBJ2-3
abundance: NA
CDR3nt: TGTGCCAGCAGTGCCGTCGGGGCCAGAGATACGCAGTATTTT
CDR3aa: CASSAVGARDTQYF

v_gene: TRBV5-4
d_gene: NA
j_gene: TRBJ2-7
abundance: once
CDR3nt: TGTGCCAGCAGCTTGGCGGGGTTATCCTACGAGCAGTACTTC
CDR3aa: CASSLAGLSYEQYF

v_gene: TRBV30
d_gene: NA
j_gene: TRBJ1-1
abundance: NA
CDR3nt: TGTGCCTGGAGTGTTTCAATTATGAACACTGAAGCTTTCTTT
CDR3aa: CAWSVSIMNTEAFF

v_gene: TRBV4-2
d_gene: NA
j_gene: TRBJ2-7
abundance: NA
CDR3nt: TGTGCCAGCAGCCAAGAACCCAGGTCCTACTACGAGCAGTACTTC
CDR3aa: CASSQEPRSYYEQYF

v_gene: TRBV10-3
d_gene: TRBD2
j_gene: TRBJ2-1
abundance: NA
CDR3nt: TGTGCCATCAGCCTTAGCGGGAGTTTCTATGAGCAGTTCTTC
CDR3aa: CAISLSGSFYEQFF

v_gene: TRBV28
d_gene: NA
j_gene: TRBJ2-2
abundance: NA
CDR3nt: TGTGCCAGCAGTTTATTGGGGGAGACCGGGGAGCTGTTTTTT
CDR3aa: CASSLLGETGELFF

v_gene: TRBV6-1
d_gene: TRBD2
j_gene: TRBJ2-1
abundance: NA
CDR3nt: TGTGCCAGCAGTGAACTGTCAGGACTAGCGAGCGATGAGCAGTTCTTC
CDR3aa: CASSELSGLASDEQFF